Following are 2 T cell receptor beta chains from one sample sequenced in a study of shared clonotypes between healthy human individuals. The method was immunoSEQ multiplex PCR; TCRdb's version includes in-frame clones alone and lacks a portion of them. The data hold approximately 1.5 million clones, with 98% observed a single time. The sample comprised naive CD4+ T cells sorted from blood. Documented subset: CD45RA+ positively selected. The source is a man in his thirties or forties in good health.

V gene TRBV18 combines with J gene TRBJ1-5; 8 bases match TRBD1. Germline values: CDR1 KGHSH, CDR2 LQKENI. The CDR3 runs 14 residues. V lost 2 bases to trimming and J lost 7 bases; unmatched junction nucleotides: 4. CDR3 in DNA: TGTGCCAGCTCACCAGGACAGGGCAGACAGCCCCAGCATTTT. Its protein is CASSPGQGRQPQHF.

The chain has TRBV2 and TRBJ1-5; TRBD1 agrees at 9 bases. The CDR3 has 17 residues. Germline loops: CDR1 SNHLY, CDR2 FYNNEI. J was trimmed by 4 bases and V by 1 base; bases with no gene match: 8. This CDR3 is CASSEDFPGQGNQPQHF. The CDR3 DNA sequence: TGTGCCAGCAGTGAAGACTTCCCGGGACAGGGAAATCAGCCCCAGCATTTT. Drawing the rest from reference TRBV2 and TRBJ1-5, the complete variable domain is EPEVTQTPSHQVTQMGQEVILRCVPISNHLYFYWYRQILGQKVEFLVSFYNNEISEKSEIFDDQFSVERPDGSNFTLKIRSTKLEDSAMYFCASSEDFPGQGNQPQHFGDGTRLSIL.